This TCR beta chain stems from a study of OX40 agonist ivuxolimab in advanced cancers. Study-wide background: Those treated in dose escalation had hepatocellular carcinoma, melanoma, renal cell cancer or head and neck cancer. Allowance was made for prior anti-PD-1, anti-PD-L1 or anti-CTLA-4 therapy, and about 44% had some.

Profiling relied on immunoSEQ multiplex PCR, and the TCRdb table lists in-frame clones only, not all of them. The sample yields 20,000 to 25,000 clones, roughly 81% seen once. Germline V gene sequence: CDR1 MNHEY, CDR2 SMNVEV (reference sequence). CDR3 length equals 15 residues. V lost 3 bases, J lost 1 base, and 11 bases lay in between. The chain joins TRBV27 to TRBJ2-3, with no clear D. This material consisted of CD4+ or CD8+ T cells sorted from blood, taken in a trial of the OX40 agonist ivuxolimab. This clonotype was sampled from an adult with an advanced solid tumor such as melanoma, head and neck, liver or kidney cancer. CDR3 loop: CASSFLGQGTDTQYF. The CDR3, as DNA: TGTGCCAGCAGTTTCCTAGGGCAGGGCACAGATACGCAGTATTTT.